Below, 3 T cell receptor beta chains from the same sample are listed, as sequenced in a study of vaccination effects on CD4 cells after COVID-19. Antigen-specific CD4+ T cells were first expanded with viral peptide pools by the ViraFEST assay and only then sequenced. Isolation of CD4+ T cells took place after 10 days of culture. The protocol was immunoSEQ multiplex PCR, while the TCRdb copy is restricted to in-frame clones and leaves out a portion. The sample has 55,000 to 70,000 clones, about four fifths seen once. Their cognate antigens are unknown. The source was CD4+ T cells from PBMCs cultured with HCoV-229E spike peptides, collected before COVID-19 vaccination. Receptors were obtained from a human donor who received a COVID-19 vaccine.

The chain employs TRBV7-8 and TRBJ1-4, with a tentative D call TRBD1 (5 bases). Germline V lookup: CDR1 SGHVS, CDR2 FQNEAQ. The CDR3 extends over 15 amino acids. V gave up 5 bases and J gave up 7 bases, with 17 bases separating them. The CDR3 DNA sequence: TGTGCCAGCAGCCTAACCGGGACCGCGTCTGAAAAACTGTTTTTT. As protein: CASSLTGTASEKLFF.

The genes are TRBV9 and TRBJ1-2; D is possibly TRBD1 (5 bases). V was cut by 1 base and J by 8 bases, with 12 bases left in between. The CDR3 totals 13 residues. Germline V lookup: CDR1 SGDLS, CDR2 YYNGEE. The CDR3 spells CASSVLQGEGYTF. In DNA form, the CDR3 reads TGTGCCAGCAGCGTATTGCAGGGCGAAGGCTACACCTTC.

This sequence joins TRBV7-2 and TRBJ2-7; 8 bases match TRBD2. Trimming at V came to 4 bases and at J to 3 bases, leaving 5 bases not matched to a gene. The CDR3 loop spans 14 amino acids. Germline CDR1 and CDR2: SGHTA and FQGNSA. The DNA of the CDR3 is TGTGCCAGCAGCTCGCTAGCGGGTTTCTACGAGCAGTACGTC. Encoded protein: CASSSLAGFYEQYV.